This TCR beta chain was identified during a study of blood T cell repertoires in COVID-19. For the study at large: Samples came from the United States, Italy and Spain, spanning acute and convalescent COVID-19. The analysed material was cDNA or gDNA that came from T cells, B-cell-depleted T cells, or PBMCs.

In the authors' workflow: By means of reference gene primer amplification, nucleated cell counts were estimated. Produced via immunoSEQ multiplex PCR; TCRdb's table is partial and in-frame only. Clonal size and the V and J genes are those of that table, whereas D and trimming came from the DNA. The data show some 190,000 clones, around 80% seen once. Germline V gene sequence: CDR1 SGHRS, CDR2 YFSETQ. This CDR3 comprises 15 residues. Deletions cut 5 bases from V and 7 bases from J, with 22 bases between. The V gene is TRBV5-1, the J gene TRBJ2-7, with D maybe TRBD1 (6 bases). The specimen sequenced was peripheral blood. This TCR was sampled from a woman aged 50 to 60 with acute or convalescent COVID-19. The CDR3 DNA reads TGCGCCAGCAGACAAATCCCAGGGGCCCCTAGTGAGCAGTACTTC. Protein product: CASRQIPGAPSEQYF.